This TCR beta chain was identified during a study of shared clonotypes between healthy human individuals. V was pared by 0 bases and J by 8 bases, with 17 bases of the junction left unmatched. Germline CDR1 LGHNA, CDR2 YSLEER. The CDR3 is 19 residues long. At a deep level, the assay was run. Using immunoSEQ multiplex PCR, the repertoire was profiled, and TCRdb retains in-frame clones only, with some absent. The data show approximately 470,000 clones, roughly 80% seen once. This receptor was taken from a woman between 40 and 50 years old in good health. Some clones in this sample may be carry-over from other donors' samples. The V gene is TRBV4-3, the J gene TRBJ1-4; 8 bases align to TRBD1. Material: PBMCs. This chain's CDR3 is CASSQDWSRGQGLGEKLFF. The CDR3 DNA is TGCGCCAGCAGCCAAGATTGGAGCAGGGGGCAGGGGTTGGGGGAAAAACTGTTTTTT.